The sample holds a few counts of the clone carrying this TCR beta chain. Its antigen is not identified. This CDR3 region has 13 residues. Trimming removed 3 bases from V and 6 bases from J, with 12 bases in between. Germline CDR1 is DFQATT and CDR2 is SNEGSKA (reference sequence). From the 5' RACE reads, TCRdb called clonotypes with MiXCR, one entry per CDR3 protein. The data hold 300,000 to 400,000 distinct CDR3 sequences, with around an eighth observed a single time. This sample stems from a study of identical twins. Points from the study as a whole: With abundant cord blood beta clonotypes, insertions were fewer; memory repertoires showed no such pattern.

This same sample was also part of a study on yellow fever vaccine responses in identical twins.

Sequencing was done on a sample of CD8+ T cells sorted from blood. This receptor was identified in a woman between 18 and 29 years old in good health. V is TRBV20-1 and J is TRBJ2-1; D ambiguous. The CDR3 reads CSASLGSPNEQFF. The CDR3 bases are TGCAGTGCTAGTTTAGGTAGCCCCAATGAGCAGTTCTTC.